These T cell receptor beta chains were read from a single sample in a study of tumor-infiltrating lymphocytes in primary liver carcinoma. TCRdb passed the multiplex PCR reads through MiXCR, listing each CDR3 protein once. The sample lists under 130,000 distinct CDR3 sequences; roughly four fifths were seen once. Sequencing was carried out using liver tumor tissue from sampling region 3. The receptor set was obtained from a man aged 40-49 years with primary liver carcinoma and hepatitis B virus infection. Each CDR3 is given with its conserved first and last residue. Each record gives: D gene, J gene, V gene, clone size, CDR3 protein, CDR3 DNA. The D gene is left open where the match is weak. Rows give clone size only sometimes, using once, few, many, or a class for an expanded clone.

>NA|TRBJ2-3|TRBV29-1|NA
CSIVGQFNQPQYF
TGCAGCATTGTCGGACAGTTCAATCAGCCCCAGTATTTT
>TRBD1|TRBJ2-3|TRBV12-3/TRBV12-4|NA
CISRGTGGYTQYF
TGTATCAGCAGGGGGACAGGGGGCTATACGCAGTATTTT
>TRBD2|TRBJ2-7|TRBV10-2|NA
CANTSSGTSGRVNEQYF
TGCGCCAACACCTCATCCGGGACTAGCGGGAGGGTCAACGAGCAGTACTTC
>NA|TRBJ2-1|TRBV5-4|NA
CDSSLDGQPSCNEQFF
TGTGACAGCAGCTTGGACGGTCAACCCTCCTGCAATGAGCAGTTCTTC
>TRBD2|TRBJ2-1|TRBV2|NA
CASTARASGVNEQFF
TGTGCCAGCACTGCTCGGGCTAGCGGTGTAAATGAGCAGTTCTTC
>NA|TRBJ2-5|TRBV29-1|once
CSARKGGRPETQYF
TGCAGCGCCAGAAAGGGCGGTCGCCCCGAGACCCAGTACTTC
>TRBD2|TRBJ2-1|TRBV11-2|NA
CAIPGSSGWEQFF
TGTGCCATCCCCGGGAGTAGCGGGTGGGAGCAATTCTTC
>NA|TRBJ1-2|TRBV5-4|once
CASSLAARSDYGCTF
TGTGCCAGCAGCTTGGCCGCGCGGTCGGACTATGGCTGCACCTTC
>NA|TRBJ1-2|TRBV4-2|NA
CASSPLEGIYGYSF
TGTGCCAGCAGCCCCTTAGAAGGGATCTATGGCTACAGCTTC
>NA|TRBJ1-1|TRBV29-1|NA
CSGGHNTVVFF
TGCAGCGGTGGACATAACACTGTAGTTTTCTTT
>NA|TRBJ1-2|TRBV6-2/TRBV6-3|NA
CASSYNGDYGYIF
TGTGCCAGCAGTTACAACGGGGACTATGGCTACATCTTC
>TRBD2|TRBJ2-1|TRBV9|once
CASSSGLAVDDQFF
TGTGCCAGCAGCTCGGGACTAGCGGTCGATGATCAGTTCTTC
>TRBD1|TRBJ1-6|TRBV6-5|few
CAIMVEQGWFLPLHF
TGTGCCATCATGGTTGAACAGGGGTGGTTTTTACCCCTCCACTTT
>TRBD1|TRBJ1-1|TRBV29-1|NA
CSVGTGMAEAFF
TGCAGCGTTGGGACAGGCATGGCTGAAGCTTTCTTT
>NA|TRBJ2-1|TRBV10-3|NA
CDATGTGHNEQFF
TGTGACGCCACCGGGACTGGGCACAATGAGCAGTTCTTC
>NA|TRBJ2-7|TRBV6-2/TRBV6-3|many
CASGEGGGTSYEQYF
TGTGCCAGCGGGGAAGGGGGCGGGACCTCCTACGAGCAGTACTTC
>TRBD2|TRBJ2-7|TRBV11-2|NA
CASSSEETSVRASYEQYF
TGTGCCAGCAGCTCTGAAGAGACTAGCGTGAGGGCTTCCTACGAGCAGTACTTC
>NA|TRBJ2-1|TRBV5-5|NA
CASSLIETVYKEQFF
TGTGCTAGCAGCTTAATTGAGACTGTCTACAAAGAGCAGTTCTTC
>NA|TRBJ2-1|TRBV28|NA
CTSSETYRKFF
TGTACCAGCAGCGAGACCTATCGGAAGTTCTTC
>NA|TRBJ1-5|TRBV28|NA
CASSLPTVADTQHF
TGTGCCAGCAGTTTACCGACGGTAGCAGATACTCAGCATTTT
>NA|TRBJ2-3|TRBV12-3/TRBV12-4|NA
CARRGTGGYTQYF
TGTGCCAGAAGGGGGACGGGGGGCTATACGCAGTATTTT
>NA|TRBJ1-1|TRBV12-3/TRBV12-4|NA
CSSNSADRNTEAFF
TGTTCCAGCAATTCGGCAGATAGGAACACTGAAGCTTTCTTT
>NA|TRBJ1-2|TRBV29-1|NA
CSSLIRENCYTF
TGCAGCTCCCTTATTCGGGAAAATTGCTACACCTTC
>NA|TRBJ1-1|TRBV6-2/TRBV6-3|NA
CASSHRGRGTEAFF
TGTGCTAGCAGTCACCGTGGCCGGGGCACTGAGGCTTTCTTT
>NA|TRBJ2-1|TRBV11-3|NA
CGSSPPGDSKYNEQFF
TGTGGCAGCAGCCCCCCCGGAGATTCCAAATACAATGAGCAGTTCTTC
>TRBD1|TRBJ2-5|TRBV29-1|once
CSLWDRGKTHYF
TGCAGCTTGTGGGACAGGGGAAAGACCCACTACTTC
>NA|TRBJ1-1|TRBV6-6|many
CASAGRADTEAFF
TGTGCCAGCGCCGGCAGAGCGGACACTGAAGCTTTCTTT
>NA|TRBJ2-2|TRBV29-1|NA
CRVLGPGPSGELFF
TGCCGTGTCCTCGGTCCGGGACCCAGCGGGGAGCTGTTTTTT
>TRBD1|TRBJ2-3|TRBV5-5|NA
CASSWDRVSPDTQYF
TGTGCCAGCAGCTGGGACAGGGTGAGTCCAGATACGCAGTATTTT
>NA|TRBJ2-3|TRBV9|NA
CASSVEGASTDTQYF
TGTGCCAGCAGCGTAGAAGGAGCGAGCACAGATACGCAGTATTTT
>NA|TRBJ2-2|TRBV12-3/TRBV12-4|NA
CGNSPRESGELFF
TGTGGCAACAGCCCCCGGGAGTCCGGGGAGCTGTTTTTT
>NA|TRBJ2-7|TRBV5-6|NA
CASSATGARGGQNSYEQYF
TGTGCCAGTAGCGCCACAGGGGCCCGCGGGGGGCAGAACTCCTACGAGCAGTACTTC
>NA|TRBJ2-1|TRBV5-4|NA
CDSSARRGVSYNEQFF
TGTGACAGCAGCGCCAGGAGGGGAGTTAGCTACAATGAGCAGTTCTTC
>NA|TRBJ2-7|TRBV5-4|NA
CANSPDLSSSEQYF
TGCGCCAACAGTCCCGACCTCTCATCCAGCGAGCAGTACTTC
>NA|TRBJ2-7|TRBV28|NA
CASSLASHSYEHYF
TGTGCCAGCAGTTTAGCTAGCCATAGCTACGAGCACTACTTC
>NA|TRBJ2-7|TRBV5-5|NA
CTSNLSPNAYEQYF
TGTACCAGCAACCTATCACCGAACGCCTACGAGCAGTACTTC
>NA|TRBJ2-7|TRBV6-6|NA
CASSYVRECYEQYF
TGTGCCAGCAGTTATGTACGGGAGTGTTACGAGCAGTATTTC
>NA|TRBJ1-2|TRBV7-9|NA
CGSSLESDGYTF
TGTGGCAGCAGCCTGGAGTCGGATGGCTACACCTTC
>TRBD1|TRBJ1-3|TRBV29-1|NA
CSVSGGTVMNTIYF
TGTAGCGTTAGTGGGGGGACAGTGATGAACACCATATATTTT
>NA|TRBJ2-1|TRBV5-1|NA
CASRSIAASYNEQFF
TGCGCCAGCAGAAGTATTGCTGCCTCCTACAATGAGCAGTTCTTC
>NA|TRBJ2-7|TRBV6-6|NA
CASSYSVPGAGAPMYF
TGTGCCAGCAGTTACTCTGTCCCCGGGGCGGGGGCCCCTATGTACTTC
>NA|TRBJ2-2|TRBV4-3|NA
CDSSQGQNTGELFF
TGCGACAGCAGCCAGGGACAGAACACCGGGGAGCTGTTTTTT
>TRBD1|TRBJ2-7|TRBV11-3|NA
CASSLGTGGSLEQYF
TGTGCCAGCAGCTTAGGGACAGGGGGCTCCCTCGAGCAGTACTTC
>NA|TRBJ1-5|TRBV6-1|NA
CASSPTRELGKVDQPQHF
TGTGCCAGCAGCCCAACAAGGGAACTGGGGAAAGTTGATCAGCCCCAGCATTTT
>NA|TRBJ1-4|TRBV28|NA
CASSFIRVLNEKLFF
TGTGCCAGCAGTTTCATCAGGGTTCTGAATGAAAAACTGTTTTTT